These T cell receptor beta chains were read from a single sample in a study of patients and donors after allogeneic stem cell transplantation. TCRdb ran MiXCR on the RT-PCR reads and lists one entry per CDR3 protein. The table has more than 850,000 distinct CDR3 sequences, about 20% seen once. The source material was blood, either unsorted or a sorted T cell fraction (not recorded which). These receptors came from a human donor who was either an allogeneic HSCT recipient or a stem cell or donor lymphocyte infusion donor (not recorded which). It is not recorded whose cells these are; they may come from a transplant donor. Both conserved end residues are part of each CDR3. Fields, in order: J gene, D gene, clone size, V gene, CDR3 protein, CDR3 DNA. A D gene is named only where the DNA matches it firmly. Expanded clones get a size class; other rows say once, few or many, or leave the size out.

J gene: TRBJ2-2; D gene: TRBD2; clone size: NA; V gene: TRBV4-2; CDR3 protein: CASSQGSGRASGELFF; CDR3 DNA: TGTGCCAGCAGCCAAGGGAGCGGGAGGGCGTCCGGGGAGCTGTTTTTT
J gene: TRBJ1-1; D gene: TRBD1; clone size: NA; V gene: TRBV6-1; CDR3 protein: CASSRGQGARHTEAFF; CDR3 DNA: TGTGCCAGCAGCCGAGGACAGGGCGCGCGGCACACTGAAGCTTTCTTT
J gene: TRBJ2-5; D gene: TRBD2; clone size: few; V gene: TRBV20-1; CDR3 protein: CSARDWGLAGRETQYF; CDR3 DNA: TGCAGTGCTAGAGATTGGGGACTAGCGGGGAGGGAGACCCAGTACTTC
J gene: TRBJ2-5; D gene: NA; clone size: few; V gene: TRBV7-2; CDR3 protein: CASSLGRWQETQYF; CDR3 DNA: TGTGCCAGCAGCTTAGGGCGGTGGCAAGAGACCCAGTACTTC
J gene: TRBJ2-5; D gene: NA; clone size: NA; V gene: TRBV7-6; CDR3 protein: CASSLALAQETQYF; CDR3 DNA: TGTGCCAGCAGCTTAGCTCTCGCTCAAGAGACCCAGTACTTC
J gene: TRBJ1-5; D gene: TRBD1; clone size: NA; V gene: TRBV27; CDR3 protein: CASRRQGLDQPQHF; CDR3 DNA: TGTGCCAGCAGGAGACAGGGTCTTGATCAGCCCCAGCATTTT
J gene: TRBJ2-7; D gene: NA; clone size: few; V gene: TRBV6-2/TRBV6-3; CDR3 protein: CASSYTLAYEQYF; CDR3 DNA: TGTGCCAGCAGTTATACCCTAGCCTACGAGCAGTACTTC
J gene: TRBJ2-5; D gene: TRBD2; clone size: few; V gene: TRBV5-1; CDR3 protein: CASSSRTSGGETQYF; CDR3 DNA: TGCGCCAGCAGCTCCAGGACTAGCGGGGGAGAGACCCAGTACTTC
J gene: TRBJ2-7; D gene: TRBD1; clone size: few; V gene: TRBV10-3; CDR3 protein: CAISERRPGQGASEQYF; CDR3 DNA: TGTGCCATCAGTGAGCGGAGACCGGGACAGGGGGCAAGCGAGCAGTACTTC
J gene: TRBJ2-7; D gene: NA; clone size: NA; V gene: TRBV15; CDR3 protein: CATSSNPGRDSYEQYF; CDR3 DNA: TGTGCCACCAGCAGCAATCCTGGCAGGGACTCCTACGAGCAGTACTTC
J gene: TRBJ1-4; D gene: NA; clone size: few; V gene: TRBV15; CDR3 protein: CATSRDPQREEKLFF; CDR3 DNA: TGTGCCACCAGCAGAGATCCCCAGCGGGAGGAAAAACTGTTTTTT
J gene: TRBJ1-1; D gene: NA; clone size: many; V gene: TRBV20-1; CDR3 protein: CSARRANTEAFF; CDR3 DNA: TGCAGTGCTAGAAGGGCGAACACTGAAGCTTTCTTT
J gene: TRBJ1-1; D gene: NA; clone size: NA; V gene: TRBV9; CDR3 protein: CASKRGGENTEAFF; CDR3 DNA: TGTGCCAGCAAGAGGGGCGGGGAGAACACTGAAGCTTTCTTT
J gene: TRBJ2-1; D gene: NA; clone size: few; V gene: TRBV7-6; CDR3 protein: CASSLQAGRAYNEQFF; CDR3 DNA: TGTGCCAGCAGCCTACAAGCGGGTAGGGCCTACAATGAGCAGTTCTTC
J gene: TRBJ1-5; D gene: NA; clone size: few; V gene: TRBV6-6; CDR3 protein: CASSPGGPQPQHF; CDR3 DNA: TGTGCCAGCAGTCCCGGGGGGCCCCAGCCCCAGCATTTT
J gene: TRBJ2-2; D gene: NA; clone size: NA; V gene: TRBV13; CDR3 protein: CASSLTGAKTGELFF; CDR3 DNA: TGTGCCAGCAGCTTAACGGGGGCTAAGACCGGGGAGCTGTTTTTT
J gene: TRBJ1-1; D gene: TRBD1; clone size: NA; V gene: TRBV7-9; CDR3 protein: CASSLGRRGRDTEAFF; CDR3 DNA: TGTGCCAGCAGCTTAGGACGGAGGGGGCGAGACACTGAAGCTTTCTTT
J gene: TRBJ2-1; D gene: NA; clone size: few; V gene: TRBV5-1; CDR3 protein: CASSMNSHPFF; CDR3 DNA: TGCGCCAGCAGCATGAATTCCCACCCGTTCTTC
J gene: TRBJ1-1; D gene: TRBD1; clone size: few; V gene: TRBV25-1; CDR3 protein: CASQDRGSTEAFF; CDR3 DNA: TGTGCCAGCCAGGACAGGGGGAGCACTGAAGCTTTCTTT
J gene: TRBJ2-5; D gene: NA; clone size: many; V gene: TRBV12-3/TRBV12-4; CDR3 protein: CASTPDRTETQYF; CDR3 DNA: TGTGCCAGCACCCCGGATAGAACAGAGACCCAGTACTTC
J gene: TRBJ2-1; D gene: NA; clone size: NA; V gene: TRBV5-5; CDR3 protein: CASSIKAEQFF; CDR3 DNA: TGTGCCAGCAGCATTAAGGCGGAGCAGTTCTTC
J gene: TRBJ1-6; D gene: NA; clone size: NA; V gene: TRBV7-2; CDR3 protein: CASSSTPGLDSPLHF; CDR3 DNA: TGTGCCAGCAGCTCTACGCCAGGGCTTGATTCACCCCTCCACTTT
J gene: TRBJ2-7; D gene: NA; clone size: few; V gene: TRBV28; CDR3 protein: CASSPPPDGVQYF; CDR3 DNA: TGTGCCAGCAGTCCACCTCCGGACGGAGTCCAGTACTTC
J gene: TRBJ1-2; D gene: NA; clone size: NA; V gene: TRBV30; CDR3 protein: CAWSVGRADGYTF; CDR3 DNA: TGTGCCTGGAGCGTGGGGAGGGCGGATGGCTACACCTTC
J gene: TRBJ1-2; D gene: TRBD1; clone size: NA; V gene: TRBV5-1; CDR3 protein: CASSLGVQGAVHGYTF; CDR3 DNA: TGCGCCAGCAGCTTGGGCGTACAGGGGGCGGTCCATGGCTACACCTTC
J gene: TRBJ1-3; D gene: NA; clone size: NA; V gene: TRBV4-1; CDR3 protein: CASSQGTGKGSTIYF; CDR3 DNA: TGCGCCAGCAGCCAAGGAACAGGGAAAGGTAGCACCATATATTTT
J gene: TRBJ1-4; D gene: NA; clone size: NA; V gene: TRBV4-1; CDR3 protein: CASSQGDIVQEKLFF; CDR3 DNA: TGCGCCAGCAGCCAAGGGGACATCGTTCAGGAAAAACTGTTTTTT
J gene: TRBJ2-7; D gene: TRBD1; clone size: NA; V gene: TRBV29-1; CDR3 protein: CSVVDRAVTYEQYF; CDR3 DNA: TGCAGCGTCGTGGACAGGGCAGTGACCTACGAGCAGTACTTC
J gene: TRBJ1-2; D gene: NA; clone size: few; V gene: TRBV4-3; CDR3 protein: CASSQDLAAERGGYTF; CDR3 DNA: TGCGCCAGCAGCCAAGATCTGGCGGCAGAGAGGGGTGGCTACACCTTC
J gene: TRBJ1-5; D gene: TRBD1; clone size: NA; V gene: TRBV7-2; CDR3 protein: CASSPQGSNWNQPQHF; CDR3 DNA: TGTGCCAGCAGCCCACAGGGGTCTAATTGGAATCAGCCCCAGCATTTT
J gene: TRBJ2-1; D gene: NA; clone size: few; V gene: TRBV9; CDR3 protein: CASSVGRMTYNEQFF; CDR3 DNA: TGTGCCAGCAGCGTGGGACGGATGACCTACAATGAGCAGTTCTTC
J gene: TRBJ2-1; D gene: TRBD2; clone size: few; V gene: TRBV7-8; CDR3 protein: CASTARGAGGPVYNEQFF; CDR3 DNA: TGTGCCAGCACCGCTCGGGGAGCGGGAGGGCCTGTCTACAATGAGCAGTTCTTC
J gene: TRBJ2-5; D gene: TRBD1; clone size: NA; V gene: TRBV7-2; CDR3 protein: CASSSPRGYQETQYF; CDR3 DNA: TGTGCCAGCAGCTCTCCCAGGGGGTACCAAGAGACCCAGTACTTC
J gene: TRBJ1-5; D gene: TRBD1; clone size: few; V gene: TRBV10-3; CDR3 protein: CAIRGQGGQPQHF; CDR3 DNA: TGTGCCATCAGAGGACAGGGGGGTCAGCCCCAGCATTTT
J gene: TRBJ2-7; D gene: NA; clone size: NA; V gene: TRBV12-3/TRBV12-4; CDR3 protein: CASSLERRPYEQYF; CDR3 DNA: TGTGCCAGCAGTTTAGAGCGCCGGCCCTACGAGCAGTACTTC
J gene: TRBJ2-3; D gene: NA; clone size: NA; V gene: TRBV5-6; CDR3 protein: CASSLEPVETDTQYF; CDR3 DNA: TGTGCCAGCAGCTTGGAGCCAGTGGAAACAGATACGCAGTATTTT
J gene: TRBJ2-2; D gene: NA; clone size: many; V gene: TRBV12-3/TRBV12-4; CDR3 protein: CASSETSPGELFF; CDR3 DNA: TGTGCCAGCAGCGAAACTAGCCCCGGGGAGCTGTTTTTT
J gene: TRBJ2-7; D gene: TRBD2; clone size: NA; V gene: TRBV7-6; CDR3 protein: CASSISGSSSYEQYF; CDR3 DNA: TGTGCCAGCAGCATTAGCGGGTCGAGCTCCTACGAGCAGTACTTC
J gene: TRBJ2-1; D gene: TRBD2; clone size: once; V gene: TRBV20-1; CDR3 protein: CSASDGTSSYNEQFF; CDR3 DNA: TGCAGTGCTAGTGACGGGACTAGCTCCTACAATGAGCAGTTCTTC
J gene: TRBJ1-1; D gene: NA; clone size: NA; V gene: TRBV4-3; CDR3 protein: CASSQERAWNTEAFF; CDR3 DNA: TGCGCCAGCAGCCAAGAGAGGGCATGGAACACTGAAGCTTTCTTT
J gene: TRBJ2-1; D gene: NA; clone size: NA; V gene: TRBV12-3/TRBV12-4; CDR3 protein: CASSPDWEQFF; CDR3 DNA: TGTGCCAGCAGTCCAGACTGGGAGCAGTTCTTC
J gene: TRBJ2-5; D gene: NA; clone size: many; V gene: TRBV4-1; CDR3 protein: CASIFRVEEETQYF; CDR3 DNA: TGCGCCAGCATTTTCAGGGTTGAAGAAGAGACCCAGTACTTC
J gene: TRBJ2-1; D gene: NA; clone size: few; V gene: TRBV20-1; CDR3 protein: CSANLASSYNEQFF; CDR3 DNA: TGCAGTGCGAACCTAGCGAGCTCCTACAATGAGCAGTTCTTC
J gene: TRBJ1-1; D gene: NA; clone size: once; V gene: TRBV29-1; CDR3 protein: CSGLQGEAFF; CDR3 DNA: TGCAGCGGACTACAGGGCGAAGCTTTCTTT
J gene: TRBJ2-1; D gene: TRBD1; clone size: few; V gene: TRBV11-3; CDR3 protein: CASSLSGQLYNEQFF; CDR3 DNA: TGTGCCAGCAGCTTATCGGGACAGCTATACAATGAGCAGTTCTTC
J gene: TRBJ1-2; D gene: NA; clone size: few; V gene: TRBV12-3/TRBV12-4; CDR3 protein: CASSLAPTPALLNYGYTF; CDR3 DNA: TGTGCCAGCAGTTTAGCACCCACACCTGCCTTGCTTAACTATGGCTACACCTTC
J gene: TRBJ1-1; D gene: NA; clone size: few; V gene: TRBV6-5; CDR3 protein: CASSFGKKLDTEAFF; CDR3 DNA: TGTGCCAGCAGTTTCGGGAAAAAACTAGACACTGAAGCTTTCTTT
J gene: TRBJ2-1; D gene: NA; clone size: NA; V gene: TRBV5-1; CDR3 protein: CASSSGLKAAFGGYEQFF; CDR3 DNA: TGCGCCAGCAGCTCCGGGCTAAAAGCGGCCTTTGGGGGTTATGAGCAGTTCTTC